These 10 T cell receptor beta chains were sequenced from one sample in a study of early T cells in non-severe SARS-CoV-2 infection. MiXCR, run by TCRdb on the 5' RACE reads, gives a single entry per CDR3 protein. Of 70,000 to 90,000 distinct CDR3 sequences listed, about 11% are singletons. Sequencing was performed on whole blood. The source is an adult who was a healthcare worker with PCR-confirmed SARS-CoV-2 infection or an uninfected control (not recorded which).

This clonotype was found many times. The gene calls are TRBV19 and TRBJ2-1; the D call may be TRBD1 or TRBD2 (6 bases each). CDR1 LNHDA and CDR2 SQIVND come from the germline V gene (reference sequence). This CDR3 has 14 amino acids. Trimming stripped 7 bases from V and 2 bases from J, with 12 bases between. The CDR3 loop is CASNVGGPYNEQFF. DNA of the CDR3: TGTGCCAGTAACGTGGGGGGCCCCTACAATGAGCAGTTCTTC. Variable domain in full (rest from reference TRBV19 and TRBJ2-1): DGGITQSPKYLFRKEGQNVTLSCEQNLNHDAMYWYRQDPGQGLRLIYYSQIVNDFQKGDIAEGYSVSREKKESFPLTVTSAQKNPTAFYLCASNVGGPYNEQFFGPGTRLTVL.

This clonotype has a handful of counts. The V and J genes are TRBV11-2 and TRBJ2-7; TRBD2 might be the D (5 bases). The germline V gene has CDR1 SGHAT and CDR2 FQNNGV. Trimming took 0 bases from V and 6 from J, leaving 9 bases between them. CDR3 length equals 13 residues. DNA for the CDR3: TGTGCCAGCAGCTTAGATCGAGGAGGCGAGCAGTACTTC. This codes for CASSLDRGGEQYF.

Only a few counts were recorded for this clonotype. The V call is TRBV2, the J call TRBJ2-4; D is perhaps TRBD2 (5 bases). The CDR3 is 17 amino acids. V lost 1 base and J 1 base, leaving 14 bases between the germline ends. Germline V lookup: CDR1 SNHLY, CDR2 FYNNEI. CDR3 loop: CASSEEGLAIAKNIQYF. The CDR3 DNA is TGTGCCAGCAGTGAAGAGGGTCTAGCTATTGCCAAAAACATTCAGTACTTC.

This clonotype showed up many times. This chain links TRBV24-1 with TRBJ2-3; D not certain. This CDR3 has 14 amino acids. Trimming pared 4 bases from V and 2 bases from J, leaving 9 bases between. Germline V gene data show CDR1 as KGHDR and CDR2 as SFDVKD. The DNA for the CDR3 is TGTGCCACCAGTGACCGTTTGCACACAGATACGCAGTATTTT. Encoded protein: CATSDRLHTDTQYF.

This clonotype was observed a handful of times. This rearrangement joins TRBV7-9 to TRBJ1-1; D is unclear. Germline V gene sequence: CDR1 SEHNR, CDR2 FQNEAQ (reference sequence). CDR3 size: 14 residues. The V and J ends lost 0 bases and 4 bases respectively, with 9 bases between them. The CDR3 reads CASSLAGPSTEAFF. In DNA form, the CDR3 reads TGTGCCAGCAGCTTAGCCGGCCCAAGCACTGAAGCTTTCTTT.

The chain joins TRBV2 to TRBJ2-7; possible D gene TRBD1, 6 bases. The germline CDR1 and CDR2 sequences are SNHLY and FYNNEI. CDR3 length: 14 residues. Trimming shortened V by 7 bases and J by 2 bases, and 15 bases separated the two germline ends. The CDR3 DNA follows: TGTGCCAGCACCATCGGGACACCGACCTACGAGCAGTACTTC. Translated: CASTIGTPTYEQYF.

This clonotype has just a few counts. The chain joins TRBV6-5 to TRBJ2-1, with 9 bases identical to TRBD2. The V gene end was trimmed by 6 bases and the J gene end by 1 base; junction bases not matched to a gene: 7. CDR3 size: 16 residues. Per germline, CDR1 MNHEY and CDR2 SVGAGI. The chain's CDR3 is CASRLNSGGSYNEQFF. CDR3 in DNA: TGTGCCAGCAGACTTAATAGCGGGGGTTCCTACAATGAGCAGTTCTTC.

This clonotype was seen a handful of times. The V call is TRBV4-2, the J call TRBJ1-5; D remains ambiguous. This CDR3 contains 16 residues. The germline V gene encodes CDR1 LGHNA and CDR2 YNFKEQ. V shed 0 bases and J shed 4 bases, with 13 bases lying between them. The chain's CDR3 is CASSQDVGRINQPQHF. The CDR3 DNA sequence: TGTGCCAGCAGCCAAGATGTTGGCAGGATAAATCAGCCCCAGCATTTT.

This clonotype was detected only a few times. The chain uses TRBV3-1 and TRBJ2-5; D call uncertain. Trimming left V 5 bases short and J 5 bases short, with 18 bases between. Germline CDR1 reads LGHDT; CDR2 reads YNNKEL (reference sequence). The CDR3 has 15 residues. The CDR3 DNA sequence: TGTGCCAGCAGCACAAGACGGAGAGCCGTGGAGACCCAGTACTTC. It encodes CASSTRRRAVETQYF.

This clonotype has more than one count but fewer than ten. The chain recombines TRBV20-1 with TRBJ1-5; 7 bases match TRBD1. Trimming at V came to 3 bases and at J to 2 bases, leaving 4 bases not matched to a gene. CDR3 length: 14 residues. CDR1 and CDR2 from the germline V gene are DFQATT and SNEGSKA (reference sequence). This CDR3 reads CSASHGQGNQPQHF. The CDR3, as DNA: TGCAGTGCTAGTCACGGACAGGGCAATCAGCCCCAGCATTTT.